The entry below describes one T cell receptor beta chain. This clonotype was recorded at least ten times. What this receptor recognizes is not known. Per-nucleotide qualities are absent, and no much larger clonotype sits a single base away. These data originate in a study of T cells in Graves' hyperthyroidism and ophthalmopathy (dated by TCRdb to between 2018 and 2020). Looking at the study overall: Peripheral blood was collected at initial diagnosis, before any treatment. In addition, the study compared T-cell repertoires in thyroid tissue and in blood from 6 or 7 Graves' hyperthyroidism patients. The paper reports TCR Vbeta CDR3 sequencing of over 120 peripheral blood samples: fewer than 50 ophthalmopathy, about 75 hyperthyroidism and approximately 17 progressor patients. Once sampling was done, hyperthyroidism patients were given methimazole at a starting dose of 30 mg daily, whereas ophthalmopathy patients were given high-dose intravenous methylprednisolone. To identify distinguishing TCR V-J signatures, a discovery cohort of 100 or so patients was used, comprising 40 to 45 with Graves' ophthalmopathy and around 57 with stable Graves' hyperthyroidism. An independent validation cohort of around 20 hyperthyroidism patients and 17 patients who later progressed to ophthalmopathy tested prospective prediction of ophthalmopathy. The 95 to 100 discovery patients were randomly divided into training and test sets at a 7:3 ratio.

The TCR beta CDR3 regions were amplified from the RNA transcripts. A first-round RT-PCR of the TCR CDR3 used the HTBI primer set with the Qiagen OneStep RT-PCR kit. The libraries were constructed in a second round of multiplex PCR and then size-selected and purified. The libraries were sequenced on an Illumina HiSeq2000 using paired-end 100 bp reads. The published analysis was carried out like this. SOAPnuke was used to process the raw data, removing reads that contained adapters or uncalled bases, had a mean Phred below 15, or lacked an exact match to the constant primer or identifier. COPE v1.2.5 was used to merge the high-quality paired reads, and each unique nucleotide sequence was defined as a clonotype. MiTCR v1.1 was used to align the clonotypes against IMGT TRBV, TRBD and TRBJ reference segments. The analysis was restricted to V-J combinations with a frequency above 0.0001, which together covered just over 99% of the repertoires. The TCS score was defined as F50 (clonal expansion) divided by E x V (chaos), with BLOSUM62-based TCRdist calculated between CDR3 peptides within each V-J. Welch's t-statistics and random forest reduced fewer than 550 V-J features to roughly 13, which were used in a naive Bayes classifier (R e1071). TCRdb itself trimmed the public reads at Q25 with fastp, ran MiXCR and retained productive beta chains. Here each entry gathers all rows of one CDR3 protein and keeps the most common genes and DNA. TCRdb's processing, not the authors' own work, is the source of the V and J calls. The sample table holds hundreds of thousands of distinct CDR3 sequences, of which around 15% were seen once. The ten most abundant clones make up 3% to 4% of the sample.

V loses 8 bases of germline sequence and J loses 2 bases, and the interval between the two ends is 13 bases. The CDR3 contains 13 residues, cysteine and phenylalanine counted. Only the CDR3 DNA is retained, 39 bases long and in frame from the first base. Taken from the germline V gene, the CDR1 and CDR2 loops are MDHEN and SYDVKM. Graves' hyperthyroidism was defined as stable when no progression to ophthalmopathy occurred over 18 months of follow-up. The hyperthyroidism patients were between 18 and 65 years old and newly diagnosed, with a disease duration of less than 2 months. The study excluded patients with uncontrolled infections, other autoimmune diseases, pregnancy or lactation. Clinical symptoms, serum thyroxine and TRAb, thyroid ultrasound, and orbital computed tomography formed the basis for the diagnoses. PBMCs were separated from roughly 9.6 ml of fresh peripheral blood using Ficoll-Paque density gradient centrifugation. Total RNA was extracted using Trizol reagent, and RNA quality was assessed on an Agilent 2100 Bioanalyzer.

Study-level results and caveats: In validation, the model predicted progression to ophthalmopathy with around 71% sensitivity and approximately 74% specificity, a median of about 6.7 months before onset. Sample size was not statistically predetermined, and investigators were not blinded to group allocation. Ophthalmopathy was separated from stable hyperthyroidism by a 13 V-J signature model, with around 90% sensitivity and approximately 81% specificity obtained in cross-validation and 80%/75% obtained in testing. Most expanded thyroid clonotypes (frequency above 0.001) were also found in blood, which suggests that blood repertoires may mirror thyroid immune responses.

The sequenced sample was blood. The V and J segments used are TRBV28 and TRBJ2-7; the D gene is unclear. The receptor's source is a woman in her thirties with Graves' hyperthyroidism. This receptor carries the CDR3 CASDGGVAYEQYF. Read as DNA, the sequence is TGTGCCAGCGACGGCGGCGTTGCCTACGAGCAGTACTTC. The entire variable domain, with the stretches around the CDR3 drawn from the reference TRBV28 and TRBJ2-7 proteins, is DVKVTQSSRYLVKRTGEKVFLECVQDMDHENMFWYRQDPGLGLRLIYFSYDVKMKEKGDIPEGYSVSREKKERFSLILESASTNQTSMYLCASDGGVAYEQYFGPGTRLTVT.